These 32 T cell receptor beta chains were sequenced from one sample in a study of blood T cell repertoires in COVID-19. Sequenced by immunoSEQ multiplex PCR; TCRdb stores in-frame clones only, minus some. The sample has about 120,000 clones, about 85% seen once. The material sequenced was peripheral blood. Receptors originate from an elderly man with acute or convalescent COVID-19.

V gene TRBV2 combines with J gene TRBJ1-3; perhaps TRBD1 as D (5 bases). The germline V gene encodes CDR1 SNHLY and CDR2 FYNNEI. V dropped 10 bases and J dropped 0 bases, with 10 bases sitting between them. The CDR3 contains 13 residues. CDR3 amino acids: CATGHNSGNTIYF. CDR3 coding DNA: TGTGCCACCGGACACAACTCTGGAAACACCATATATTTT.

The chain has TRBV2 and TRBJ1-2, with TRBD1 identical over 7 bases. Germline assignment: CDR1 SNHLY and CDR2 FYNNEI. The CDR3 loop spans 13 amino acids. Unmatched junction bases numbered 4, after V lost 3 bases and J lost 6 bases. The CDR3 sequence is CASSDRGANGYTF. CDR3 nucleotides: TGTGCCAGCAGTGACAGGGGGGCGAATGGCTACACCTTC. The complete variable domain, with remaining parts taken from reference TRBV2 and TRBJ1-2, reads EPEVTQTPSHQVTQMGQEVILRCVPISNHLYFYWYRQILGQKVEFLVSFYNNEISEKSEIFDDQFSVERPDGSNFTLKIRSTKLEDSAMYFCASSDRGANGYTFGSGTRLTVV.

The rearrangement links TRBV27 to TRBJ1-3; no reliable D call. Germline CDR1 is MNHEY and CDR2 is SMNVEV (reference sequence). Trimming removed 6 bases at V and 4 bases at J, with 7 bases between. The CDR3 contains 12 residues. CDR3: CASRSGGNTIYF. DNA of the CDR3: TGTGCCAGCAGATCGGGGGGAAACACCATATATTTT.

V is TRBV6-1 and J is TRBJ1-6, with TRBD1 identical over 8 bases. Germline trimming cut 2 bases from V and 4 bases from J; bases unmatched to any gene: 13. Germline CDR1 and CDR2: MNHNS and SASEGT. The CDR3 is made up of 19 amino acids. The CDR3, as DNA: TGTGCCAGCAGTGAAAGGACAGGGACCTCACTACCTTATAATTCACCCCTCCACTTT. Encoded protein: CASSERTGTSLPYNSPLHF.

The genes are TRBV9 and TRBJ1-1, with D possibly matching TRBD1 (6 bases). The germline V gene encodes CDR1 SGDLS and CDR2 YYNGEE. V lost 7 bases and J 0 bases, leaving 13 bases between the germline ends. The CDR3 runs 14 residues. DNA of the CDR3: TGTGCCAGCGGGGGAGACAGGATGAACACTGAAGCTTTCTTT. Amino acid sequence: CASGGDRMNTEAFF.

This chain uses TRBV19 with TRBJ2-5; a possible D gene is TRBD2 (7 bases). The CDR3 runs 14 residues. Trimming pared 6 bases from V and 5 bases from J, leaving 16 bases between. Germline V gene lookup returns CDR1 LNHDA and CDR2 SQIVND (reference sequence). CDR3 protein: CASRPPGGRETQYF. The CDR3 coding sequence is TGTGCCAGTAGGCCCCCCGGGGGGCGTGAGACCCAGTACTTC.

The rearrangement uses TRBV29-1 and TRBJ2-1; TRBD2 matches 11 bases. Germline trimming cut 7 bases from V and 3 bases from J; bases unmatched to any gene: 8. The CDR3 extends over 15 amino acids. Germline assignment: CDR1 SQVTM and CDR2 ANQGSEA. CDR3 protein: CSGVPLAGGYNEQFF. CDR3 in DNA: TGCAGCGGCGTCCCCCTAGCGGGGGGCTACAATGAGCAGTTCTTC.

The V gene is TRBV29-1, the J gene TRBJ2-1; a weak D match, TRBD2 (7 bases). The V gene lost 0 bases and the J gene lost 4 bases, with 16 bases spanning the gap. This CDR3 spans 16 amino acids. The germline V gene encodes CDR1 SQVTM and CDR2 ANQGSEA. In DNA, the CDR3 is TGCAGCGTTGAAGAGCGGGGGCCCTCACATTACAATGAGCAGTTCTTC. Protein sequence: CSVEERGPSHYNEQFF.

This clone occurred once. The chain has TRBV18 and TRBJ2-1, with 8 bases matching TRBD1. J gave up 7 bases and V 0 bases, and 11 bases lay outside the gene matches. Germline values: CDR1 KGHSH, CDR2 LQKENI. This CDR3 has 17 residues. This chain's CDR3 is CASSPPLFGQGRNEQFF. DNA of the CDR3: TGTGCCAGCTCACCACCGCTTTTCGGACAGGGTCGGAATGAGCAGTTCTTC.

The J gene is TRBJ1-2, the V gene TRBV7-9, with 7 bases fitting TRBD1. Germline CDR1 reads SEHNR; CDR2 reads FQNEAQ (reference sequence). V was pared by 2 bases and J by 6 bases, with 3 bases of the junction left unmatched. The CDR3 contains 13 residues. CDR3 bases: TGTGCCAGCAGCTTACGACAGGGAAATGGCTACACCTTC. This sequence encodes CASSLRQGNGYTF.

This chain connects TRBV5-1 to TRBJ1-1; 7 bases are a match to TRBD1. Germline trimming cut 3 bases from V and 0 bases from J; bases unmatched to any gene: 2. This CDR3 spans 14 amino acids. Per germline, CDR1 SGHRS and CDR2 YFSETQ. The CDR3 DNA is TGCGCCAGCAGCTCGGGACAGATGAACACTGAAGCTTTCTTT. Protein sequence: CASSSGQMNTEAFF.

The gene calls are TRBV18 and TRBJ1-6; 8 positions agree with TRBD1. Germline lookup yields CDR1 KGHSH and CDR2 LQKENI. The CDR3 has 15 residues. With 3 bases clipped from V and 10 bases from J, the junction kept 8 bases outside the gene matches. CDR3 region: CASSPSTGADSPLHF. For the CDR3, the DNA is TGTGCCAGCTCACCGTCGACAGGGGCGGACTCACCCCTCCACTTT.

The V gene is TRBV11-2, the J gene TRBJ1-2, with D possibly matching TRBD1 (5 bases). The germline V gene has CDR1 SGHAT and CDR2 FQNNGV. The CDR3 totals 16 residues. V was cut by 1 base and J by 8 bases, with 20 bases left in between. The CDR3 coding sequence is TGTGCCAGCAGCTTAGGATCCCGGACAAGCGACAAGGGCTACACCTTC. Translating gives CASSLGSRTSDKGYTF.

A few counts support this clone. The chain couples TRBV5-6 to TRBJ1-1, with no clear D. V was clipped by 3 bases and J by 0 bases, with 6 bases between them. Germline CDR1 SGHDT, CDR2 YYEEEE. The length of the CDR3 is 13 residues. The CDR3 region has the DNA TGTGCCAGCAGCTCACTATTGAACACTGAAGCTTTCTTT. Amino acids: CASSSLLNTEAFF.

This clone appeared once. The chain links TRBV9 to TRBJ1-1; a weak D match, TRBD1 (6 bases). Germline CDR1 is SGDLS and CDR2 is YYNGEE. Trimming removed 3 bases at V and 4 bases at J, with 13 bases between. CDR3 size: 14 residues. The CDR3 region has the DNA TGTGCCAGCAGCGCCCCAGGGGTGGGCACTGAAGCTTTCTTT. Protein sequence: CASSAPGVGTEAFF.

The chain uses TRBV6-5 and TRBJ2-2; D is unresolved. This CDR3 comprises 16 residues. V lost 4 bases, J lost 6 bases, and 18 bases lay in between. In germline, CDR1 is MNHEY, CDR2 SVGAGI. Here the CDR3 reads CASSSFGQSSAGELFF. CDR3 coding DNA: TGTGCCAGCAGTTCCTTTGGTCAGTCCTCCGCCGGGGAGCTGTTTTTT.

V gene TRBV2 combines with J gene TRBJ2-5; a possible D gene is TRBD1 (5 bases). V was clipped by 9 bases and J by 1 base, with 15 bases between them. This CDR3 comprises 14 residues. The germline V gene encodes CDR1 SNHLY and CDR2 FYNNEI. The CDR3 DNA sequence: TGTGCCAGAGGGGTAGGGGCGACCCAAGAGACCCAGTACTTC. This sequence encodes CARGVGATQETQYF.

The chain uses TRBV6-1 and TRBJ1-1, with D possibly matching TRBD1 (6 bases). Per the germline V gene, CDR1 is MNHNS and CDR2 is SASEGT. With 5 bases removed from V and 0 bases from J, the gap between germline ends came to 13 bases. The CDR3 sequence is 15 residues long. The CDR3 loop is CASSTGTLMNTEAFF. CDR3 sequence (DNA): TGTGCCAGCAGTACCGGGACATTAATGAACACTGAAGCTTTCTTT.

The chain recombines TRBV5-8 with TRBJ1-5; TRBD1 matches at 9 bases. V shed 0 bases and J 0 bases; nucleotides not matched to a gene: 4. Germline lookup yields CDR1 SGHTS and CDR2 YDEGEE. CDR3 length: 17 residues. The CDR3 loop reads CASSLETGGYSNQPQHF. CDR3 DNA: TGTGCCAGCAGCTTGGAGACAGGGGGATATAGCAATCAGCCCCAGCATTTT.

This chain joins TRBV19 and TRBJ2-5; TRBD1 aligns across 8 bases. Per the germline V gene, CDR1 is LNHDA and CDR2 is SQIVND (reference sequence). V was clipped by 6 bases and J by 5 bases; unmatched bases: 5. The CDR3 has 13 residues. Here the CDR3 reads CASRNRGRETQYF. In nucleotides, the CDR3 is TGTGCCAGTAGGAACAGGGGGAGGGAGACCCAGTACTTC.

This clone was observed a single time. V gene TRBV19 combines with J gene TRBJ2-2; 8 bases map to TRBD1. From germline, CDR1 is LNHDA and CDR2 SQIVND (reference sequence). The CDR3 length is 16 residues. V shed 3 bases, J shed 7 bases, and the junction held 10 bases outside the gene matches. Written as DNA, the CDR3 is TGTGCCAGTAGTATGTGGTCAGGGGGCGACGTCGGGGAGCTGTTTTTT. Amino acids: CASSMWSGGDVGELFF.

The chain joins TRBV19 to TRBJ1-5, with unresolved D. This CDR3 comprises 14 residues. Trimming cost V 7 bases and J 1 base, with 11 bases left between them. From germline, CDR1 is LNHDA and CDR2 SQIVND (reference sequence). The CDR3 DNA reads TGTGCCAGTAAGTCAGGCGGGAGCAATCAGCCCCAGCATTTT. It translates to CASKSGGSNQPQHF. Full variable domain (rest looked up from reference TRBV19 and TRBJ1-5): DGGITQSPKYLFRKEGQNVTLSCEQNLNHDAMYWYRQDPGQGLRLIYYSQIVNDFQKGDIAEGYSVSREKKESFPLTVTSAQKNPTAFYLCASKSGGSNQPQHFGDGTRLSIL.

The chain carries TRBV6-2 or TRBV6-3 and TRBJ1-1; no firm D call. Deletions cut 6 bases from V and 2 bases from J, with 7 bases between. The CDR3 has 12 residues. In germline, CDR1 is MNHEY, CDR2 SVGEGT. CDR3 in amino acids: CASSKTNTEAFF. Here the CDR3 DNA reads TGTGCCAGCAGCAAAACTAACACTGAAGCTTTCTTT.

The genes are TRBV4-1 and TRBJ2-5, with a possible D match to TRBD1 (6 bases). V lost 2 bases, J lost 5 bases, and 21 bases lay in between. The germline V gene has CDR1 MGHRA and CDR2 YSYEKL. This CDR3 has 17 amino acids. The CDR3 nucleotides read TGCGCCAGCAGCCAAACTCCCGTCAGGGGAAGAGGGGAGACCCAGTACTTC. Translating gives CASSQTPVRGRGETQYF.

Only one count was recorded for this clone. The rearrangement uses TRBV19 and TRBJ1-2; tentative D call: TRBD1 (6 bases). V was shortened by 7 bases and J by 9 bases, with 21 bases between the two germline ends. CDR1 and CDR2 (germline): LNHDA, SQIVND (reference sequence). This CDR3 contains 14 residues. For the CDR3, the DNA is TGTGCCAGTACCCCCGACGGACAGCCGATGAGCTACACCTTC. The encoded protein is CASTPDGQPMSYTF.

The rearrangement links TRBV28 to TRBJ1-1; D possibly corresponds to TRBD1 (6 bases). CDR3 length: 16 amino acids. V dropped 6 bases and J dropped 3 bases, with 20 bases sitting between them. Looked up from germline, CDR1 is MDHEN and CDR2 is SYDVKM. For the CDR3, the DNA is TGTGCCAGCAGCCCACACCGGGACACTTTCCACACTGAAGCTTTCTTT. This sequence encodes CASSPHRDTFHTEAFF.

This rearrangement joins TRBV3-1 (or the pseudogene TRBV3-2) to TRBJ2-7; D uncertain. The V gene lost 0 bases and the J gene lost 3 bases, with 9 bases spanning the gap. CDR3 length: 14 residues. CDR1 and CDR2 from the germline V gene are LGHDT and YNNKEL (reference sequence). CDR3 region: CASSQDTGYYEQYF. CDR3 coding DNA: TGTGCCAGCAGCCAAGATACCGGTTACTACGAGCAGTACTTC.

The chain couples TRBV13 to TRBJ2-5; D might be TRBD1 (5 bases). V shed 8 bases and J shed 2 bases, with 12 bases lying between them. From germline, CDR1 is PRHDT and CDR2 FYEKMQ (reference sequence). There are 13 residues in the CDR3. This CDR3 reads CASGFPGQETQYF. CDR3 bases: TGTGCCAGCGGATTCCCAGGGCAAGAGACCCAGTACTTC.

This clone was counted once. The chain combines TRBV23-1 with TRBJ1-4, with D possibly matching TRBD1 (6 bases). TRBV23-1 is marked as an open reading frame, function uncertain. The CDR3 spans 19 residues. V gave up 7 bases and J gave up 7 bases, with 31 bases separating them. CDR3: CASTWLFSRSGGLFEKLFF. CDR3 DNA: TGCGCCAGCACCTGGCTCTTTTCACGGTCGGGGGGGCTGTTTGAAAAACTGTTTTTT.

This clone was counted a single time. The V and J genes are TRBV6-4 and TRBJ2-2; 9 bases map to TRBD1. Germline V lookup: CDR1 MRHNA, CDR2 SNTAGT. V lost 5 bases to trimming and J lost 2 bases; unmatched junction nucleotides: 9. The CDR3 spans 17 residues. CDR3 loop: CASSLRGQGYNTGELFF. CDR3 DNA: TGTGCCAGCAGTCTCAGGGGACAGGGCTATAACACCGGGGAGCTGTTTTTT.

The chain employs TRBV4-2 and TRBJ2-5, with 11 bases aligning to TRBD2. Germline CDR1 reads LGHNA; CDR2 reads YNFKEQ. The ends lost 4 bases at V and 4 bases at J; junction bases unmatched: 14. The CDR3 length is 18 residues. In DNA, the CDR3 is TGTGCCAGCAGCCTCTATAGCGGGGGGGCGGTAAACGGAGAGACCCAGTACTTC. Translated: CASSLYSGGAVNGETQYF.

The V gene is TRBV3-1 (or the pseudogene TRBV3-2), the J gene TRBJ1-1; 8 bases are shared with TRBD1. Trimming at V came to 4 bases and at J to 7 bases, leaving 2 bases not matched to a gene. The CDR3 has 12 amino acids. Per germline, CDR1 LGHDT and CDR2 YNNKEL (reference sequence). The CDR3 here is CASSPRGLEAFF. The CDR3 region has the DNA TGTGCCAGCAGCCCCAGGGGGCTTGAAGCTTTCTTT.